The 16 T cell receptor beta chains given below trace back to one sample, sequenced in a study of T cell repertoires in cytomegalovirus infection. TCRdb re-called the reads with MiXCR, one entry per CDR3 protein. The sample yields about 920,000 distinct CDR3 sequences, around a third seen once. No cognate antigen is known for these TCRs. Material: cultured CD8+ T cells from PBMCs, obtained from culture after CMV antigen stimulation. All receptors derive from a human donor in good health (CMV status not recorded). Some clones in this sample may be carry-over from other donors' samples.

This clonotype was seen a handful of times. V usage is TRBV15 and J usage is TRBJ1-1; 7 bases map to TRBD1. Germline CDR1 and CDR2: LNHNV and YYDKDF (reference sequence). The V segment lost 5 bases and the J segment 5 bases; nucleotides outside the gene matches: 8. The CDR3 covers 14 residues. CDR3 nucleotide sequence: TGTGCCACCAGCTGGAACAGGGGAGTGACTGAAGCTTTCTTT. Residues: CATSWNRGVTEAFF. Filled out from reference TRBV15 and TRBJ1-1, the complete variable domain reads DAMVIQNPRYQVTQFGKPVTLSCSQTLNHNVMYWYQQKSSQAPKLLFHYYDKDFNNEADTPDNFQSRRPNTSFCFLDIRSPGLGDTAMYLCATSWNRGVTEAFFGQGTRLTVV.

This clonotype showed up just a few times. This chain joins TRBV7-6 and TRBJ1-1, with D unclear. Trimming cost V 5 bases and J 8 bases, with 12 bases left between them. CDR3 length: 12 residues. From germline, CDR1 is SGHVS and CDR2 FNYEAQ. CDR3 in amino acids: CASSLDGLEAFF. In nucleotides, the CDR3 is TGTGCCAGCAGCCTGGACGGGCTCGAAGCTTTCTTT.

The chain is built from TRBV7-9 and TRBJ1-1; 8 bases match TRBD1. J lost 3 bases, V lost 0 bases, and 6 bases had no gene match. Germline values: CDR1 SEHNR, CDR2 FQNEAQ (reference sequence). The CDR3 sequence is 16 residues long. The CDR3 DNA sequence: TGTGCCAGCAGCTTAGCGGACAGGGTTTGGGACACTGAAGCTTTCTTT. Its translation is CASSLADRVWDTEAFF.

The chain uses TRBV18 and TRBJ2-1; D tentatively reads TRBD1 or TRBD2 (5 bases each). Germline loops: CDR1 KGHSH, CDR2 LQKENI. CDR3 size: 15 residues. V lost 3 bases and J lost 6, with 15 bases in between. CDR3 loop: CASSPSSSGSNEQFF. The CDR3 region has the DNA TGTGCCAGCTCACCTTCTTCGTCAGGGAGCAATGAGCAGTTCTTC. Using reference TRBV18 and TRBJ2-1 for the parts outside the CDR3, the full variable domain is NAGVMQNPRHLVRRRGQEARLRCSPMKGHSHVYWYRQLPEEGLKFMVYLQKENIIDESGMPKERFSAEFPKEGPSILRIQQVVRGDSAAYFCASSPSSSGSNEQFFGPGTRLTVL.

V usage is TRBV7-4 and J usage is TRBJ2-5; D call uncertain. The CDR3 is 15 amino acids. Trimming shortened V by 1 base and J by 1 base, and 10 bases separated the two germline ends. Looked up from germline, CDR1 is SGHVT and CDR2 is SQSDAQ. The CDR3 spells CASSLGYYLQETQYF. The CDR3 nucleotides read TGTGCCAGCAGCTTAGGTTATTACCTCCAAGAGACCCAGTACTTC. Full variable domain (rest looked up from reference TRBV7-4 and TRBJ2-5): GAGVSQSPRYKVAKRGRDVALRCDSISGHVTLYWYRQTLGQGSEVLTYSQSDAQRDKSGRPSGRFSAERPERSVSTLKIQRTEQGDSAVYLCASSLGYYLQETQYFGPGTRLLVL.

The chain links TRBV29-1 to TRBJ2-7; D is possibly TRBD2 (6 bases). Germline assignment: CDR1 SQVTM and CDR2 ANQGSEA. The CDR3 is 13 residues long. The germline V and J ends were trimmed by 1 base and 0 bases, with 7 bases remaining between them. CDR3 sequence (DNA): TGCAGCGTTGAAGGGGGACTCTCCTACGAGCAGTACTTC. This encodes CSVEGGLSYEQYF.

V gene TRBV14 combines with J gene TRBJ2-7; D not certain. The germline V and J ends were trimmed by 1 base and 6 bases, with 10 bases remaining between them. CDR3 length: 13 amino acids. Germline loops: CDR1 SGHDN, CDR2 FVKESK. The CDR3 sequence: CASSQVRRTEQYF. The CDR3 bases are TGTGCCAGCAGCCAAGTAAGACGGACCGAGCAGTACTTC.

Note on this clonotype: Relative to the germline gene, one junction end is altered; a read error may explain this. V and J are TRBV7-6 and TRBJ2-1; tentatively, D is TRBD1 or TRBD2 (6 bases each). This CDR3 is built from 14 residues. Germline CDR1 reads SGHVS; CDR2 reads FNYEAQ. CDR3 DNA sequence: TGTGCTAGCAGCTTCGGGGGCATTTACAATGAGCAGTTCTTC. As protein: CASSFGGIYNEQFF.

V is TRBV29-1 and J is TRBJ2-3; D might be TRBD1 (6 bases). Trimming stripped 3 bases from V and 1 base from J, with 14 bases between. The CDR3 is made up of 15 amino acids. Germline V gene sequence: CDR1 SQVTM, CDR2 ANQGSEA. The CDR3 bases are TGCAGCGTTGACGGGACATCAACTCGCACAGATACGCAGTATTTT. Protein product: CSVDGTSTRTDTQYF.

A few counts support this clonotype. The chain links TRBV11-1 to TRBJ2-4; possibly TRBD2 for D (6 bases). Germline V gives CDR1 SGHAT, CDR2 FQDESV (reference sequence). V lost 4 bases, J lost 3 bases, and 16 bases lay in between. The CDR3 runs to 16 residues. The CDR3 DNA sequence: TGTGCCAGCAGCTCGACATTAAACGGGGGCAAAAACATTCAGTACTTC. Translation: CASSSTLNGGKNIQYF.

This clonotype was observed a handful of times. The V gene is TRBV10-3, the J gene TRBJ1-2; D not certain. V was cut by 10 bases and J by 4 bases, with 13 bases left in between. The germline V gene has CDR1 ENHRY and CDR2 SYGVKD. This CDR3 is 12 amino acids long. CDR3 DNA sequence: TGTGCCACCGAAGACGGATCCTATGGCTACACCTTC. This translates into CATEDGSYGYTF.

V and J are TRBV7-9 and TRBJ2-3; TRBD2 agrees at 13 bases. This CDR3 comprises 19 residues. V shed 5 bases, J shed 0 bases, and the junction held 11 bases outside the gene matches. Germline V gene data show CDR1 as SEHNR and CDR2 as FQNEAQ (reference sequence). The CDR3 region has the DNA TGTGCCAGCAGCCCCCCTCTTTGGACTAGCGGGGGCAGCACAGATACGCAGTATTTT. It is translated as CASSPPLWTSGGSTDTQYF.

Worth noting for this clonotype: One end of the junction fails to match germline, which may point to a read error. The rearrangement links TRBV6-2 or TRBV6-3 to TRBJ1-2; 8 bases match TRBD1. There are 15 residues in the CDR3. Germline loops: CDR1 MNHEY, CDR2 SVGEGT. CDR3 nucleotide sequence: TGTGCCAGCAGTGGGACAGGACCTTTTAACTATAGCTACACCTTC. Translating gives CASSGTGPFNYSYTF.

The chain is built from TRBV12-3 or TRBV12-4 and TRBJ1-2, with D perhaps TRBD1 (5 bases). V shed 8 bases and J shed 6 bases, with 16 bases lying between them. The CDR3 consists of 13 residues. CDR3 residues: CASHHGGGNGYTF. Written as DNA, the CDR3 is TGTGCCAGCCACCACGGGGGGGGGAATGGCTACACCTTC.

This clonotype was seen a few times. This chain joins TRBV7-8 and TRBJ2-1; 12 nucleotides align to TRBD2. CDR3 size: 18 residues. Germline CDR1 reads SGHVS; CDR2 reads FQNEAQ. V lost 6 bases to trimming and J lost 2 bases; unmatched junction nucleotides: 11. The CDR3 here is CASSYGLAGSSPYNEQFF. The CDR3 nucleotides read TGTGCCAGCAGTTACGGACTAGCGGGATCATCTCCCTACAATGAGCAGTTCTTC.

The chain joins TRBV6-6 to TRBJ2-7; no clear D. The CDR3 is 15 residues long. In germline, CDR1 is MNHNY, CDR2 SVGAGI (reference sequence). Trimming took 5 bases from V and 1 from J, leaving 15 bases between them. DNA of the CDR3: TGTGCCAGCAGTGAGAGTCCCGTGAAATCCTACGAGCAGTACTTC. It translates to CASSESPVKSYEQYF.